The entry below gives a single T cell receptor (beta chain) sequence along with its context. Its target is unknown. This sample stems from a study of cytomegalovirus exposure and HLA in healthy donors. Study observations and caveats: After further analysis at a later stage, some 15,000 TCR beta sequences were associated with HLA alleles at 0.05 false discovery rate. A later analysis appeared to link common viral pathogens to several of the most significant clusters. Accurate HLA-A and HLA-B prediction from TCR beta sequences was reported for most subjects.

The CDR3 has 15 residues. J lost 2 bases, V lost 6 bases, and 6 bases had no gene match. Germline V lookup: CDR1 MNHEY, CDR2 SVGAGI. Use of 60 Vbeta and 13 Jbeta primers characterized the PCR. TCRdb's copy holds only in-frame clones and misses some; the assay was immunoSEQ multiplex PCR. The sample includes 150,000 to 200,000 clones, about 80% of them seen just once. The sequence derives from a woman under 40 in good health and CMV-seronegative. J is TRBJ1-5 and V is TRBV6-5, with 8 bases aligning to TRBD1. Source material: PBMCs. DNA of the CDR3: TGTGCCAGCAGGAAAGACAGGGGTCGCAATCAGCCCCAGCATTTT. This encodes CASRKDRGRNQPQHF.